These T cell receptor beta chains were read from a single sample in a study of blood T cell repertoires in COVID-19. Libraries were prepared by immunoSEQ multiplex PCR; TCRdb keeps only in-frame clonotypes and omits some of them. The table shows about 160,000 clones, with about four fifths occurring only once. Sequencing input: PBMCs or T cells enriched from blood (not recorded which). These receptors came from a woman in her forties or fifties in a cohort exposed to, infected with or recovered from COVID-19 (not recorded which). CDR3s include the opening cysteine and the closing phenylalanine or tryptophan. Fields, in order: J gene, D gene, V gene, clone size, CDR3 protein, CDR3 DNA. D genes are given only for firm matches. Clone sizes are given selectively: once, few, many, or a class where the clone is expanded.

TRBJ2-3,TRBD1,TRBV9,few,CASGRQGWADTQYF,TGTGCCAGCGGAAGACAGGGTTGGGCAGATACGCAGTATTTT
TRBJ2-5,TRBD2,TRBV12-5,.,CASGITSGPAPETQYF,TGTGCTAGTGGTATAACTAGCGGCCCGGCCCCAGAGACCCAGTACTTC
TRBJ2-4,.,TRBV28,.,CASRLNDIQYF,TGTGCCAGCAGACTGAACGACATTCAGTACTTC
TRBJ2-7,.,TRBV6-2/TRBV6-3,.,CASSYSIQSNSYEQYF,TGTGCCAGCAGTTACTCAATACAGAGCAACTCCTACGAGCAGTACTTC
TRBJ2-7,TRBD1,TRBV6-1,many,CASSEAPGQGAGEQYF,TGTGCCAGCAGTGAAGCGCCGGGGCAGGGGGCAGGGGAGCAGTACTTC
TRBJ1-2,TRBD1,TRBV28,.,CASSRSQDRVSVGYTF,TGTGCCAGCAGTCGATCACAGGACAGGGTTTCGGTTGGCTACACCTTC
TRBJ1-1,TRBD1,TRBV12-3/TRBV12-4,.,CASSRDRDAFF,TGTGCCAGCAGCCGGGACAGGGATGCTTTCTTT
TRBJ2-2,TRBD2,TRBV30,.,CAWRARGAGELFF,TGTGCCTGGAGAGCCCGGGGGGCCGGGGAGCTGTTTTTT
TRBJ1-4,.,TRBV20-1,.,CSASSGILAVELFF,TGCAGTGCTAGTTCCGGGATCCTCGCTGTGGAACTGTTTTTT
TRBJ1-2,TRBD1,TRBV4-2,.,CASSERRTGEVYGYTF,TGTGCCAGCAGTGAAAGACGGACAGGGGAGGTTTATGGCTACACCTTC
TRBJ2-7,TRBD2,TRBV27,.,CASSFKRGGSYEQYF,TGTGCCAGCAGTTTTAAGCGGGGGGGCTCCTACGAGCAGTACTTC
TRBJ1-5,TRBD1,TRBV2,few,CASSPTGFSNQPQHF,TGTGCCAGCAGCCCGACAGGGTTCAGCAATCAGCCCCAGCATTTT
TRBJ2-7,TRBD2,TRBV11-2,.,CASSLAGTSGNEQYF,TGTGCCAGCAGCTTAGCTGGGACTAGCGGGAACGAGCAGTACTTC
TRBJ2-1,TRBD2,TRBV5-1,.,CASLFTSGGDEQFF,TGCGCCAGCCTTTTCACTTCTGGGGGGGATGAGCAGTTCTTC
TRBJ2-2,.,TRBV21-1,.,CASSTCRTSGSTGELFF,TGTGCCAGCAGCACCTGTAGGACTAGCGGGTCCACCGGGGAGCTGTTTTTT
TRBJ1-2,.,TRBV30,.,CAWRYRGGGYTF,TGTGCCTGGAGATACCGGGGAGGGGGCTACACCTTC
TRBJ2-1,TRBD2,TRBV7-2,.,CASSSTGLAGGVNEQFF,TGTGCCAGCAGCTCAACGGGACTAGCGGGGGGAGTCAATGAGCAGTTCTTC
TRBJ2-6,TRBD1,TRBV20-1,.,CSASGTGGRGANVLTF,TGCAGTGCTAGTGGGACAGGGGGCCGTGGGGCCAACGTCCTGACTTTC
TRBJ2-1,.,TRBV7-8,few,CASSPPRFDEQFF,TGTGCCAGCAGCCCCCCCAGATTCGATGAGCAGTTCTTC
TRBJ1-3,.,TRBV29-1,.,CSVSSGNTIYF,TGCAGCGTTTCTTCGGGAAACACCATATATTTT
TRBJ1-2,TRBD1,TRBV28,.,CASSQQGAYGYTF,TGTGCCAGCAGTCAACAGGGGGCTTATGGCTACACCTTC
TRBJ2-3,.,TRBV5-1,.,CASSLTDTDTQYF,TGCGCCAGCAGCCTAACAGACACAGATACGCAGTATTTT
TRBJ2-7,.,TRBV5-1,.,CASSLVAGSSAYEQYF,TGCGCCAGCAGCTTGGTTGCAGGGTCCTCTGCCTACGAGCAGTACTTC
TRBJ1-3,.,TRBV2,.,CASSEEGRNTIYF,TGTGCCAGCAGTGAGGAGGGGAGAAACACCATATATTTT
TRBJ2-5,TRBD2,TRBV5-1,.,CASSTGLAGTQETQYF,TGCGCCAGCAGCACGGGACTAGCGGGGACCCAAGAGACCCAGTACTTC
TRBJ2-5,.,TRBV6-6,.,CASSPSGTQWDQYF,TGTGCCAGCAGTCCCTCCGGGACTCAGTGGGACCAGTACTTC
TRBJ1-1,.,TRBV11-3,few,CASSLGGFAEAFF,TGTGCCAGCAGCTTAGGAGGGTTTGCTGAAGCTTTCTTT
TRBJ1-1,TRBD1,TRBV27,once,CASSLRDRATEAFF,TGTGCCAGCAGTTTAAGGGACAGGGCCACTGAAGCTTTCTTT
TRBJ2-7,TRBD1,TRBV18,once,CASSPQGAEAAGYEQYF,TGTGCCAGCTCACCACAGGGGGCAGAAGCGGCGGGCTACGAGCAGTACTTC
TRBJ1-6,.,TRBV3-1/TRBV3-2,.,CASSQDRTGFSPLHF,TGTGCCAGCAGCCAAGACCGAACAGGGTTTTCACCCCTCCACTTT
TRBJ1-1,.,TRBV6-1,.,CASSERGDTEAFF,TGTGCCAGCAGTGAACGCGGGGACACTGAAGCTTTCTTT
TRBJ1-2,TRBD1,TRBV7-9,.,CASSLQGFYTF,TGTGCCAGCAGCCTACAGGGGTTCTACACCTTC
TRBJ2-5,TRBD1,TRBV12-5,.,CASHPRDRGRTEETQYF,TGTGCTAGCCACCCCCGGGACAGGGGGCGCACGGAAGAGACCCAGTACTTC
TRBJ1-6,.,TRBV2,.,CASNIYNSPLHF,TGTGCCAGCAATATATATAATTCACCCCTCCACTTT
TRBJ2-1,.,TRBV9,.,CASTESGRPYNEQFF,TGTGCCAGCACCGAAAGCGGAAGACCCTACAATGAGCAGTTCTTC
TRBJ2-3,TRBD2,TRBV10-3,.,CAISGGTSGGTSTDTQYF,TGTGCCATCAGTGGAGGGACTAGCGGGGGGACTAGCACAGATACGCAGTATTTT
TRBJ2-3,TRBD1,TRBV6-5,once,CASTRGQATDTQYF,TGTGCCAGCACCCGGGGACAGGCCACAGATACGCAGTATTTT
TRBJ2-3,.,TRBV7-9,.,CASSGGLDVSDTQYF,TGTGCCAGCAGCGGGGGACTCGACGTCTCGGATACGCAGTATTTT
TRBJ2-3,TRBD2,TRBV2,.,CASSEGGLAPYTQYF,TGTGCCAGCAGTGAAGGGGGACTAGCACCATATACGCAGTATTTT
TRBJ1-2,.,TRBV7-9,.,CASSLAGSYGYTF,TGTGCCAGCAGCTTAGCAGGGAGCTATGGCTACACCTTC
TRBJ2-1,.,TRBV2,.,CAGLAIYNEQFF,TGTGCCGGCCTGGCCATCTACAATGAGCAGTTCTTC
TRBJ1-5,.,TRBV19,.,CASSTVGRGQPQHF,TGTGCCAGTAGTACAGTGGGAAGGGGTCAGCCCCAGCATTTT
TRBJ1-4,TRBD1,TRBV10-3,.,CAITPGQGEKLFF,TGTGCCATCACGCCGGGACAGGGGGAAAAACTGTTTTTT
TRBJ1-2,.,TRBV9,.,CASSVGTREDGYTF,TGTGCCAGCAGCGTGGGTACCCGGGAGGACGGCTACACCTTC
TRBJ2-7,.,TRBV5-4,.,CASSSNYEQYF,TGTGCCAGCAGCTCAAACTACGAGCAGTACTTC
TRBJ1-2,.,TRBV6-5,.,CASSPTSTGDYGYTF,TGTGCCAGCAGTCCGACTTCGACGGGGGACTATGGCTACACCTTC
TRBJ1-1,.,TRBV19,.,CASSMQGSQTNTEAFF,TGTGCCAGTAGTATGCAGGGGTCGCAAACCAACACTGAAGCTTTCTTT
TRBJ2-7,TRBD2,TRBV9,.,CASSAGGPPYEQYF,TGTGCCAGCAGCGCGGGGGGGCCGCCATACGAGCAGTACTTC
TRBJ2-3,.,TRBV7-2,.,CASSYQTGPTDTQYF,TGTGCCAGCAGCTATCAGACAGGCCCCACAGATACGCAGTATTTT
TRBJ1-1,.,TRBV7-2,.,CASSLRLTEAFF,TGTGCCAGCAGCCTTAGACTGACTGAAGCTTTCTTT
TRBJ2-7,TRBD1,TRBV19,once,CASSHRTGTSSYEQYF,TGTGCCAGTAGTCACCGGACAGGTACGAGCTCCTACGAGCAGTACTTC
TRBJ1-5,TRBD1,TRBV5-6,.,CASSLDRGTSNQPQHF,TGTGCCAGCAGCTTGGACAGGGGGACCAGCAATCAGCCCCAGCATTTT
TRBJ1-4,TRBD1,TRBV3-1/TRBV3-2,once,CASSLPTGTGGGKLFF,TGTGCCAGCAGCCTTCCTACCGGGACAGGGGGCGGAAAACTGTTTTTT
TRBJ1-6,.,TRBV3-1/TRBV3-2,.,CASSQEGVTPLHF,TGTGCCAGCAGCCAAGAGGGAGTAACACCCCTCCACTTT
TRBJ1-5,TRBD1,TRBV5-6,once,CASSYGTGRGNQPQHF,TGTGCCAGCAGCTACGGGACAGGTCGGGGCAATCAGCCCCAGCATTTT
TRBJ2-2,.,TRBV11-3,.,CASSLDIVGHRAGELFF,TGTGCCAGCAGCTTAGATATCGTCGGACACAGGGCTGGGGAGCTGTTTTTT
TRBJ2-1,TRBD1,TRBV5-1,.,CASSLQTGAYNEQFF,TGCGCCAGCAGCTTACAGACAGGGGCCTACAATGAGCAGTTCTTC
TRBJ2-1,.,TRBV28,.,CASSLFGGQGEQFF,TGTGCCAGCAGTTTATTCGGGGGGCAGGGTGAGCAGTTCTTC
TRBJ2-1,.,TRBV5-4,.,CASSSDLNEQFF,TGTGCCAGCAGCTCAGACTTAAATGAGCAGTTCTTC